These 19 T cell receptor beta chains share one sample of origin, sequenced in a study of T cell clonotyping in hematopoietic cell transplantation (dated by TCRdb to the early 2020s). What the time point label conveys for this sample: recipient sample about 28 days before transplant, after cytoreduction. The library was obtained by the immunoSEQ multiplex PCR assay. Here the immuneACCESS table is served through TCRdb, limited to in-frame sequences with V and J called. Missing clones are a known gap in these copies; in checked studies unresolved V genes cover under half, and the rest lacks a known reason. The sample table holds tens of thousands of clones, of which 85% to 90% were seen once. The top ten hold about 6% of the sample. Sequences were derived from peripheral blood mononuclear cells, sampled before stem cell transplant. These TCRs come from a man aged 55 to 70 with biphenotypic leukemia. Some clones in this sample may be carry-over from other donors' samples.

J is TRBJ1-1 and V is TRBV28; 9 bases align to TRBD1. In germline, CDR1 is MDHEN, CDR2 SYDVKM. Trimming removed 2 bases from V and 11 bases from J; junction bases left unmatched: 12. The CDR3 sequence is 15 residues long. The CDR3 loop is CASSLAGQGFRRAFF. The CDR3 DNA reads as TGTGCCAGCAGTTTAGCCGGACAGGGGTTTAGAAGGGCTTTCTTT.

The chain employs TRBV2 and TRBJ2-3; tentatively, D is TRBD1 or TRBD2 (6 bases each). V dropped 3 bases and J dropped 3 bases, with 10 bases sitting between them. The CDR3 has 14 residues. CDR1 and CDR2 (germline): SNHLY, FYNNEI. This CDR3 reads CASSEGGRTDTQYF. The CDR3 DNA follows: TGTGCCAGCAGTGAGGGGGGCAGAACAGATACGCAGTATTTT.

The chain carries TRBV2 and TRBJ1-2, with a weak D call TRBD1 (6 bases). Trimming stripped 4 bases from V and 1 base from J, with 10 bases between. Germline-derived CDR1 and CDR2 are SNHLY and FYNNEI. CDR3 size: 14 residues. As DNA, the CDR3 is TGTGCCAGCAGTGTGGACAGTGATAACTATGGCTACACCTTC. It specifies CASSVDSDNYGYTF.

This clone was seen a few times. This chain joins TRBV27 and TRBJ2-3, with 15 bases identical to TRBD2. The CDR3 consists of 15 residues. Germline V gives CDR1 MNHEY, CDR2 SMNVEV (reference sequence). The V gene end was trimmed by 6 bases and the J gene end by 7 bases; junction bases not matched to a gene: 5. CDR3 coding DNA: TGTGCCAGCAGAGAGGGACTAGCGGGAGGATATACGCAGTATTTT. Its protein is CASREGLAGGYTQYF.

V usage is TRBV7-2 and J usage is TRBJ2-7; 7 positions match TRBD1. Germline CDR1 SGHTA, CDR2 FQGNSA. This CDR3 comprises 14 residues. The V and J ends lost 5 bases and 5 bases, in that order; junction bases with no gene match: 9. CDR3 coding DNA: TGTGCCAGCAGCCTTGACAGGGTGGACCACGAGCAGTACTTC. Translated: CASSLDRVDHEQYF.

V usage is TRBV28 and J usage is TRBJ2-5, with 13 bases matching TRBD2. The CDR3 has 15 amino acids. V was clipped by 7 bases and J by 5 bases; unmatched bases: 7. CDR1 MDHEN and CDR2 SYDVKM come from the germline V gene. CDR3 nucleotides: TGTGCCAGCACTGGACTAGCGGGAGTTCGGGAGACCCAGTACTTC. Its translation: CASTGLAGVRETQYF.

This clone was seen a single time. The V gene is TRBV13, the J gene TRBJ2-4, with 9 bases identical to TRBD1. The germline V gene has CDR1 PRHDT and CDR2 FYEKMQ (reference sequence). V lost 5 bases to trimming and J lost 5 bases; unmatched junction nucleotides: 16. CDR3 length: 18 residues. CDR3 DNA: TGTGCCAGCAGCCTAACCGGGACAGGGAGGATGGGGGAAAACATTCAGTACTTC. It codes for CASSLTGTGRMGENIQYF.

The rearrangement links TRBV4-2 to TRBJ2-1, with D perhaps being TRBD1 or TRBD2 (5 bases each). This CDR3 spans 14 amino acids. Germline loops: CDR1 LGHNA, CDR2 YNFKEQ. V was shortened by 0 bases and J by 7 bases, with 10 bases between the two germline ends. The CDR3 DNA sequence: TGTGCCAGCAGCCAAGAACGCTGGGGGAATGAGCAGTTCTTC. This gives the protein CASSQERWGNEQFF.

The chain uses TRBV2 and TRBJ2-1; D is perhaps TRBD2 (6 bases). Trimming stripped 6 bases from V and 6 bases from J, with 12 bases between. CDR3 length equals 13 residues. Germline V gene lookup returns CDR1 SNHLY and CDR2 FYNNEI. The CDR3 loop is CASRNGRGNEQFF. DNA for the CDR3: TGTGCCAGCAGGAACGGGAGAGGCAATGAGCAGTTCTTC.

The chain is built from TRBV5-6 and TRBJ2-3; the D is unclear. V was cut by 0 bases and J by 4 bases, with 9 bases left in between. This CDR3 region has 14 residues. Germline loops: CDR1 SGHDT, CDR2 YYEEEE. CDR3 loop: CASSLVDLPDTQYF. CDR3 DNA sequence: TGTGCCAGCAGCTTGGTCGACTTGCCAGATACGCAGTATTTT.

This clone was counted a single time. CDR3 amino acids: CASSERGPNTGELFF. CDR3 bases: TGTGCCAGCAGTGAAAGGGGACCGAACACCGGGGAGCTGTTTTTT. This sequence joins TRBV2 and TRBJ2-2, with D perhaps assigned TRBD1 or TRBD2 (5 bases each). Germline V gives CDR1 SNHLY, CDR2 FYNNEI. Trimming cost V 2 bases and J 0 bases, with 7 bases left between them. The CDR3 totals 15 residues.

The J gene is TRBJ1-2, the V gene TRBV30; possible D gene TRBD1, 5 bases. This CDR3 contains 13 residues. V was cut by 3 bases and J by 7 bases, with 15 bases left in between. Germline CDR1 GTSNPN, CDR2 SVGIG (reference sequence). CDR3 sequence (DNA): TGTGCCTGGAGGGTACTCGACCAGGGTGGCTACACCTTC. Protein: CAWRVLDQGGYTF.

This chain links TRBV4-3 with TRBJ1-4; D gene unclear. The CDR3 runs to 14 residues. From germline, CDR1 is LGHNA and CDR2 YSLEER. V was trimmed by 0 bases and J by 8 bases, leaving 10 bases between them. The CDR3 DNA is TGCGCCAGCAGCCAAGAGCAAACATGGGAAAAACTGTTTTTT. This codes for CASSQEQTWEKLFF.

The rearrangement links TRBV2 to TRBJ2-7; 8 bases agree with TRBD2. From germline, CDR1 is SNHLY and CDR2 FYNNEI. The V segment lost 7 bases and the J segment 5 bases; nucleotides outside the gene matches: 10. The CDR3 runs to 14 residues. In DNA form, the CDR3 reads TGTGCCAGCATATTAGTAAGAGCGGGAGACGAGCAGTACTTC. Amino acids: CASILVRAGDEQYF.

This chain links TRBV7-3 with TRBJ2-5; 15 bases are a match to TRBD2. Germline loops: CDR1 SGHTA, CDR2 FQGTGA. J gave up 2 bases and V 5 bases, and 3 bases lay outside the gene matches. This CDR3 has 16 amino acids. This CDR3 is CASSPGLAGGQETQYF. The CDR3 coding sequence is TGTGCCAGCAGCCCCGGACTAGCGGGAGGGCAAGAGACCCAGTACTTC.

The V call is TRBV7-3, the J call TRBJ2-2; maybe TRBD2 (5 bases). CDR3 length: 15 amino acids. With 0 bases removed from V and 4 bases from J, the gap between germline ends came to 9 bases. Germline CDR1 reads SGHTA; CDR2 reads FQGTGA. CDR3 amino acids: CASSLTRVSTGELFF. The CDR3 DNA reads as TGTGCCAGCAGCTTAACGCGGGTTAGCACCGGGGAGCTGTTTTTT.

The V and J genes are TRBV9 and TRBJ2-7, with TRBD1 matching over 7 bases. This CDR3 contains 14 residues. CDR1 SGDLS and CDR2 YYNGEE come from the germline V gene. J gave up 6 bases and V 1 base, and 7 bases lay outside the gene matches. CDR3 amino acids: CASSVLNRGGEQYF. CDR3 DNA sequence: TGTGCCAGCAGCGTACTGAACAGGGGCGGCGAGCAGTACTTC.

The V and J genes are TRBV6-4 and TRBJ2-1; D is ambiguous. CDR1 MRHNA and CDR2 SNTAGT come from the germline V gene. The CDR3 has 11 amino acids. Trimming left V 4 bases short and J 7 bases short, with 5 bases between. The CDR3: CASSGGNEQFF. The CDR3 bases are TGTGCCAGCAGTGGGGGAAATGAGCAGTTCTTC.

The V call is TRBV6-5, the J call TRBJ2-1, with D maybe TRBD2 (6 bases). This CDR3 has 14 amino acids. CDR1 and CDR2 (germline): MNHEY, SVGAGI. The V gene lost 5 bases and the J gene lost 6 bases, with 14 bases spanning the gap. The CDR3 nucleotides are TGTGCCAGCAGTAAAGCGGGCCCCGCCAATGAGCAGTTCTTC. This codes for CASSKAGPANEQFF.